These 29 T cell receptor beta chains were all obtained from the same sample, sequenced in a study of T cell changes during pregnancy in multiple sclerosis (dated by TCRdb to the late 2010s). Receptor amplification or capture employed the immunoSEQ multiplex PCR assay. TCRdb holds this immuneACCESS table with in-frame rearrangements only. Some clones are missing; in checked studies, unresolved V genes explain under half, and the rest has no known cause. For this sample there are under 40,000 clones; around 93% appear just once. Of the sample, 0.35% to 0.45% is held by the ten largest clones. Sequencing was performed on CD4+ T cells from peripheral blood mononuclear cells, taken in the third trimester of pregnancy. These receptor sequences come from a female donor in good health, enrolled as a control in a pregnancy study.

The chain carries TRBV6-6 and TRBJ1-2; D not certain. The CDR3 consists of 13 residues. Germline V CDR1 and CDR2: MNHNY, SVGAGI (reference sequence). The ends were cut back, 3 bases at V and 4 bases at J, with 9 bases in the middle. The CDR3 DNA sequence: TGTGCCAGCAGTTATCAGGCAGGCTATGGCTACACCTTC. Protein product: CASSYQAGYGYTF.

V gene TRBV7-2 combines with J gene TRBJ1-1; no clear D gene. With 0 bases removed from V and 11 bases from J, the gap between germline ends came to 13 bases. This CDR3 contains 13 residues. CDR1 SGHTA and CDR2 FQGNSA come from the germline V gene. Here the CDR3 DNA reads TGTGCCAGCAGCTTAGCCGGTGTGCGGAGCGCTTTCTTT. This translates into CASSLAGVRSAFF.

The J gene is TRBJ1-3, the V gene TRBV28; TRBD1 matches 7 bases. This CDR3 is 15 amino acids long. Trimming at V came to 6 bases and at J to 2 bases, leaving 7 bases not matched to a gene. The germline V gene encodes CDR1 MDHEN and CDR2 SYDVKM. CDR3 nucleotides: TGTGCCAGCAGGGAAACAGGGGTGACTGGAAACACCATATATTTT. It encodes CASRETGVTGNTIYF.

The V gene is TRBV18, the J gene TRBJ1-2; no clear D gene. Germline V gene sequence: CDR1 KGHSH, CDR2 LQKENI. V shed 2 bases and J shed 4 bases, with 11 bases lying between them. The CDR3 is made up of 14 amino acids. The CDR3 coding sequence is TGTGCCAGCTCACCATTTCGGGAGTTCTATGGCTACACCTTC. Translating it yields CASSPFREFYGYTF. The full variable domain, rest sourced from reference TRBV18 and TRBJ1-2, is NAGVMQNPRHLVRRRGQEARLRCSPMKGHSHVYWYRQLPEEGLKFMVYLQKENIIDESGMPKERFSAEFPKEGPSILRIQQVVRGDSAAYFCASSPFREFYGYTFGSGTRLTVV.

This clone was seen just once. V gene TRBV18 combines with J gene TRBJ2-7; maybe TRBD2 (6 bases). With 3 bases removed from V and 0 bases from J, the gap between germline ends came to 6 bases. This CDR3 contains 13 residues. Germline CDR1 is KGHSH and CDR2 is LQKENI. CDR3 bases: TGTGCCAGCTCACCGGGGGGCTCCTACGAGCAGTACTTC. Amino acid sequence: CASSPGGSYEQYF.

The chain has TRBV10-3 and TRBJ2-1, with TRBD2 matching 11 bases. Germline values: CDR1 ENHRY, CDR2 SYGVKD. There are 14 residues in the CDR3. J lost 6 bases, V lost 4 bases, and 2 bases had no gene match. The CDR3 sequence: CAISVGTSGNEQFF. CDR3 bases: TGTGCCATCAGTGTGGGGACTAGCGGCAATGAGCAGTTCTTC.

This clone has a single count. The V call is TRBV7-9, the J call TRBJ2-2, with a weak D call TRBD2 (6 bases). V was shortened by 0 bases and J by 0 bases, with 8 bases between the two germline ends. The CDR3 is 16 amino acids. Germline assignment: CDR1 SEHNR and CDR2 FQNEAQ (reference sequence). This chain's CDR3 is CASSLAGLPNTGELFF. CDR3 DNA: TGTGCCAGCAGCTTAGCGGGACTCCCGAACACCGGGGAGCTGTTTTTT.

The chain recombines TRBV7-9 with TRBJ1-4, with D perhaps TRBD1 (6 bases). The ends were cut back, 2 bases at V and 6 bases at J, with 10 bases in the middle. The germline V gene encodes CDR1 SEHNR and CDR2 FQNEAQ (reference sequence). The CDR3 sequence is 14 residues long. For the CDR3, the DNA is TGTGCCAGCAGCTTAACGCAGGGGTATGAAAAACTGTTTTTT. Amino acids: CASSLTQGYEKLFF.

This chain connects TRBV7-8 to TRBJ2-3; unclear D gene. The CDR3 length is 13 residues. Looked up from germline, CDR1 is SGHVS and CDR2 is FQNEAQ. The V end was cut by 4 bases, the J end by 2 bases, with 7 bases between. CDR3 sequence: CASSSISTDTQYF. For the CDR3, the DNA is TGTGCCAGCAGCTCCATTTCCACAGATACGCAGTATTTT.

This clone was found once. The J gene is TRBJ2-7, the V gene TRBV30, with D possibly matching TRBD1 (6 bases). CDR3 length: 12 amino acids. Per germline, CDR1 GTSNPN and CDR2 SVGIG (reference sequence). Trimming left V 0 bases short and J 3 bases short, with 6 bases between. CDR3 loop: CAWSVQGYEQYF. In DNA form, the CDR3 reads TGTGCCTGGAGTGTACAGGGCTACGAGCAGTACTTC.

V and J are TRBV5-6 and TRBJ2-7; the D gene is possibly TRBD2 (5 bases). The germline gives CDR1 SGHDT, CDR2 YYEEEE. The V end was cut by 1 base, the J end by 2 bases, with 10 bases between. The CDR3 length is 14 residues. The CDR3 DNA reads TGTGCCAGCAGCTTGCTAGCCGGGACCTACGAGCAGTACTTC. This gives the protein CASSLLAGTYEQYF.

The chain uses TRBV7-2 and TRBJ1-5; 11 bases are shared with TRBD1. The CDR3 is 15 residues long. The ends lost 5 bases at V and 4 bases at J; junction bases unmatched: 4. CDR1 is SGHTA, CDR2 FQGNSA, per germline. The CDR3 DNA reads TGTGCCAGCAGCACGGACAGGGGGCAGAATCAGCCCCAGCATTTT. Residues: CASSTDRGQNQPQHF. Based on the CDR3 plus reference TRBV7-2 and TRBJ1-5, the full variable domain is GAGVSQSPSNKVTEKGKDVELRCDPISGHTALYWYRQSLGQGLEFLIYFQGNSAPDKSGLPSDRFSAERTGGSVSTLTIQRTQQEDSAVYLCASSTDRGQNQPQHFGDGTRLSIL.

This chain links TRBV7-2 with TRBJ1-1; no definite D call. The CDR3 contains 12 residues. From germline, CDR1 is SGHTA and CDR2 FQGNSA. V shed 2 bases and J shed 7 bases, with 8 bases lying between them. The CDR3 loop is CASSLTQIEAFF. The CDR3 DNA reads as TGTGCCAGCAGCTTAACCCAGATTGAAGCTTTCTTT.

V and J are TRBV5-6 and TRBJ2-2, with 8 bases that match TRBD2. The CDR3 runs to 14 residues. J gave up 4 bases and V 3 bases, and 2 bases lay outside the gene matches. Germline CDR1 and CDR2: SGHDT and YYEEEE. The CDR3, as DNA: TGTGCCAGCAGCTCCGGGGGGGGCACCGGGGAGCTGTTTTTT. Translating gives CASSSGGGTGELFF.

The rearrangement uses TRBV2 and TRBJ1-4, with TRBD1 as a possible D gene (6 bases). The CDR3 is 14 residues long. The germline CDR1 and CDR2 sequences are SNHLY and FYNNEI. The V end was cut by 7 bases, the J end by 8 bases, with 17 bases between. The CDR3 coding sequence is TGTGCCAGCAACTCGGACAGTTCGTGGGAAAAACTGTTTTTT. Its protein product is CASNSDSSWEKLFF. Full variable domain (remainder filled in from reference TRBV2 and TRBJ1-4): EPEVTQTPSHQVTQMGQEVILRCVPISNHLYFYWYRQILGQKVEFLVSFYNNEISEKSEIFDDQFSVERPDGSNFTLKIRSTKLEDSAMYFCASNSDSSWEKLFFGSGTQLSVL.

This clone was picked up a small number of times. The chain employs TRBV10-3 and TRBJ1-5; D not resolved. CDR1 and CDR2 (germline): ENHRY, SYGVKD. CDR3 size: 13 residues. V lost 2 bases, J lost 6 bases, and 8 bases lay in between. CDR3 amino acids: CAISEGSSQPQHF. As DNA, the CDR3 is TGTGCCATCAGTGAGGGCTCGTCTCAGCCCCAGCATTTT.

The genes are TRBV7-2 and TRBJ1-1; TRBD1 is a possible D gene (5 bases). The CDR3 has 15 amino acids. Germline V gives CDR1 SGHTA, CDR2 FQGNSA. V gave up 6 bases and J gave up 1 base, with 15 bases separating them. CDR3 protein: CASRDSHGQNTEAFF. CDR3 nucleotides: TGTGCCAGCAGGGATAGTCACGGACAGAACACTGAAGCTTTCTTT.

The table lists this clone with a few counts. CDR3 in amino acids: CASSTRQGLYNEQFF. As DNA, the CDR3 is TGCGCCAGCAGCACCCGACAGGGTCTTTACAATGAGCAGTTCTTC. The chain employs TRBV5-1 and TRBJ2-1, with 7 bases matching TRBD1. This CDR3 spans 15 amino acids. Germline V CDR1 and CDR2: SGHRS, YFSETQ. V dropped 4 bases and J dropped 4; count of bases not matched to a gene: 8. The whole variable domain, filled in from reference TRBV5-1 and TRBJ2-1, reads KAGVTQTPRYLIKTRGQQVTLSCSPISGHRSVSWYQQTPGQGLQFLFEYFSETQRNKGNFPGRFSGRQFSNSRSEMNVSTLELGDSALYLCASSTRQGLYNEQFFGPGTRLTVL.

This clone was seen a handful of times. The gene calls are TRBV7-3 and TRBJ1-1; 8 nucleotides line up with TRBD1. This CDR3 spans 15 amino acids. Germline CDR1 and CDR2: SGHTA and FQGTGA. J gave up 3 bases and V 3 bases, and 6 bases lay outside the gene matches. DNA for the CDR3: TGTGCCAGCAGCTTGCAGGGGGCTAGGTACACTGAAGCTTTCTTT. Protein product: CASSLQGARYTEAFF.

The chain uses TRBV15 and TRBJ1-3; D possibly corresponds to TRBD1 (6 bases). Trimming shortened V by 2 bases and J by 1 base, and 12 bases separated the two germline ends. Germline V lookup: CDR1 LNHNV, CDR2 YYDKDF (reference sequence). CDR3 size: 16 residues. The CDR3 loop is CATSRRGASSGNTIYF. Here the CDR3 DNA reads TGTGCCACCAGCAGACGGGGGGCCAGTTCTGGAAACACCATATATTTT.

A few counts support this clone. The chain is built from TRBV9 and TRBJ1-6; TRBD1 agrees at 9 bases. Losses at the gene ends were 0 bases for V and 10 bases for J; bases not matched to a gene: 11. CDR1 and CDR2 (germline): SGDLS, YYNGEE. CDR3 length: 17 residues. This CDR3 reads CASSVEGVGTGNSPLHF. CDR3 DNA sequence: TGTGCCAGCAGCGTAGAAGGAGTTGGGACAGGGAACTCACCCCTCCACTTT. Supplemented by reference TRBV9 and TRBJ1-6, the full variable domain reads DSGVTQTPKHLITATGQRVTLRCSPRSGDLSVYWYQQSLDQGLQFLIQYYNGEERAKGNILERFSAQQFPDLHSELNLSSLELGDSALYFCASSVEGVGTGNSPLHFGNGTRLTVT.

This clone was found a few times. CDR3 DNA sequence: TGTGCCAGCAGTTACTCCGGACAGGGGAATCAGCCCCAGCATTTT. Amino acids: CASSYSGQGNQPQHF. V usage is TRBV6-6 and J usage is TRBJ1-5; 9 bases match TRBD1. This CDR3 spans 15 amino acids. Looked up from germline, CDR1 is MNHNY and CDR2 is SVGAGI (reference sequence). J lost 4 bases, V lost 0 bases, and 1 base had no gene match.

This sequence joins TRBV7-9 and TRBJ2-7; D is possibly TRBD2 (6 bases). The germline gives CDR1 SEHNR, CDR2 FQNEAQ (reference sequence). There are 15 residues in the CDR3. V gave up 4 bases and J gave up 0 bases, with 13 bases separating them. The CDR3: CASSSPSRGSYEQYF. In nucleotides, the CDR3 is TGTGCCAGCAGCTCCCCGTCGCGGGGCTCCTACGAGCAGTACTTC.

This chain connects TRBV7-2 to TRBJ2-7, with TRBD1 matching 11 bases. From germline, CDR1 is SGHTA and CDR2 FQGNSA. Trimming at V came to 3 bases and at J to 7 bases, leaving 17 bases not matched to a gene. The CDR3 totals 18 residues. CDR3 in amino acids: CASSLGGTGGAVRGEQYF. CDR3 DNA sequence: TGTGCCAGCAGCTTGGGCGGGACAGGGGGTGCGGTACGAGGAGAGCAGTACTTC.

This clone has only a few counts. The CDR3 is CASSYSTARSSYEQYF. The CDR3, as DNA: TGTGCCAGCAGTTACTCGACGGCCAGGTCCTCCTACGAGCAGTACTTC. The chain is built from TRBV6-5 and TRBJ2-7, with no clear D. V dropped 0 bases and J dropped 0 bases, with 12 bases sitting between them. The CDR3 length is 16 residues. CDR1 and CDR2 from the germline V gene are MNHEY and SVGAGI.

J is TRBJ2-1 and V is TRBV28; 7 positions match TRBD1. J was trimmed by 10 bases and V by 7 bases; bases with no gene match: 16. Germline assignment: CDR1 MDHEN and CDR2 SYDVKM. The CDR3 has 15 amino acids. The CDR3 protein is CASIEGTATTSEQFF. The CDR3 region has the DNA TGTGCCAGCATCGAGGGGACAGCAACCACCTCGGAGCAGTTCTTC.

This clone was seen a single time. The chain combines TRBV7-2 with TRBJ1-2, with 7 bases aligning to TRBD1. Germline CDR1 and CDR2: SGHTA and FQGNSA. The CDR3 has 13 residues. V was clipped by 5 bases and J by 5 bases; unmatched bases: 5. CDR3: CASSRQGGYGYTF. CDR3 coding DNA: TGTGCCAGCAGCCGACAGGGCGGGTATGGCTACACCTTC.

The J gene is TRBJ1-6, the V gene TRBV7-9; TRBD1 matches at 7 bases. The V gene end was trimmed by 0 bases and the J gene end by 7 bases; junction bases not matched to a gene: 3. Germline V gene sequence: CDR1 SEHNR, CDR2 FQNEAQ (reference sequence). CDR3 length: 15 residues. This CDR3 is CASSLAGQRNSPLHF. DNA for the CDR3: TGTGCCAGCAGCTTAGCGGGACAGCGAAATTCACCCCTCCACTTT.

This chain connects TRBV7-2 to TRBJ2-2; D remains unclear. The germline V gene has CDR1 SGHTA and CDR2 FQGNSA. The CDR3 length is 15 residues. V lost 0 bases, J lost 1 base, and 6 bases lay in between. The CDR3 sequence: CASSLALGNTGELFF. The CDR3 DNA is TGTGCCAGCAGCTTAGCGCTAGGGAACACCGGGGAGCTGTTTTTT. The variable domain in full, completed from reference TRBV7-2 and TRBJ2-2, reads GAGVSQSPSNKVTEKGKDVELRCDPISGHTALYWYRQSLGQGLEFLIYFQGNSAPDKSGLPSDRFSAERTGGSVSTLTIQRTQQEDSAVYLCASSLALGNTGELFFGEGSRLTVL.